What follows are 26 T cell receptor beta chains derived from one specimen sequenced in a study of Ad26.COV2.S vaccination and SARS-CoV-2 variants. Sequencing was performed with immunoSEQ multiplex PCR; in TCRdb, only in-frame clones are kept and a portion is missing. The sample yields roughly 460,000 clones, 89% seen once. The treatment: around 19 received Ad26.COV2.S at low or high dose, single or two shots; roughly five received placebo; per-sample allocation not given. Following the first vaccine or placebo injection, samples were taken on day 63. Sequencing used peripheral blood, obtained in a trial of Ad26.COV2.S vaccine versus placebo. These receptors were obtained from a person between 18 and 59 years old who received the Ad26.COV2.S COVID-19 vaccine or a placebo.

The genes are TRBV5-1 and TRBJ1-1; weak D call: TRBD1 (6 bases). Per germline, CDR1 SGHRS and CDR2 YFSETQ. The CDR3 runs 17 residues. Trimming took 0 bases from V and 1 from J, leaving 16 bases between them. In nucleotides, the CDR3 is TGCGCCAGCAGCTTGGGAACAGGGTACAGGGAGAACACTGAAGCTTTCTTT. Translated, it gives CASSLGTGYRENTEAFF.

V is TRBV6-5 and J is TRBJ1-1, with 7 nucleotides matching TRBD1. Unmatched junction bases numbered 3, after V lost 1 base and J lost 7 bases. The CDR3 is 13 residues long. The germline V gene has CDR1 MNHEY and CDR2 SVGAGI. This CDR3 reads CASSYLQGGEAFF. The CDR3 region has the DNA TGTGCCAGCAGTTACTTGCAGGGGGGTGAAGCTTTCTTT.

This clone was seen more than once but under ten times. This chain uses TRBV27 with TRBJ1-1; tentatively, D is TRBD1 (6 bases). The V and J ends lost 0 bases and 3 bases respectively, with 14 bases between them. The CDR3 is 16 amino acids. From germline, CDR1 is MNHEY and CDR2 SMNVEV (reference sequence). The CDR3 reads CASSLSGLNRDTEAFF. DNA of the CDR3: TGTGCCAGCAGTTTATCGGGATTAAACAGGGACACTGAAGCTTTCTTT.

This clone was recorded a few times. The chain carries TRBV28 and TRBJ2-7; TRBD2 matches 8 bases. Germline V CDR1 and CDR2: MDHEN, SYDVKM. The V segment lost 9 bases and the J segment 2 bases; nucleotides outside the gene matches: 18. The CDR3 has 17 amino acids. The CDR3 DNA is TGTGCCAGGCAAACCTGGGTGGTAGCGGGGCCAACCTACGAGCAGTACTTC. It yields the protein CARQTWVVAGPTYEQYF.

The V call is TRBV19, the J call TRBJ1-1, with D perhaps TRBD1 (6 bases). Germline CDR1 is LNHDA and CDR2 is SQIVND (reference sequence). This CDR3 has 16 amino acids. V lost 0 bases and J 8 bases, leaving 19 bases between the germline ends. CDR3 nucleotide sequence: TGTGCCAGTAGTATAGAATTTTTTTTTGCCGGGACAGAAGCTTTCTTT. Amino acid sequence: CASSIEFFFAGTEAFF.

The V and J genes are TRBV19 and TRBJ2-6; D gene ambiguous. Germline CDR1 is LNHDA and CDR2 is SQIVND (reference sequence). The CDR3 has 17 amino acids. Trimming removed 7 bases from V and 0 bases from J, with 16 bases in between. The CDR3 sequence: CASTKGIPTSGANVLTF. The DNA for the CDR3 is TGTGCCAGTACTAAAGGGATACCGACCTCTGGGGCCAACGTCCTGACTTTC.

Here the CDR3 reads CASSLVEAGTIYF. Written as DNA, the CDR3 is TGCGCCAGCAGCTTGGTGGAGGCAGGCACCATATATTTT. This chain uses TRBV5-1 with TRBJ1-3, with D unclear. Deletions cut 0 bases from V and 9 bases from J, with 10 bases between. This CDR3 comprises 13 residues. Germline V gives CDR1 SGHRS, CDR2 YFSETQ.

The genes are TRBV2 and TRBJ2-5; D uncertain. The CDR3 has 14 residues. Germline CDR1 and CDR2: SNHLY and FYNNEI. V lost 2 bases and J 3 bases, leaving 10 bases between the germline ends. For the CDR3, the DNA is TGTGCCAGCAGTGAAAAGGCAGTAAAAGAGACCCAGTACTTC. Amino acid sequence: CASSEKAVKETQYF.

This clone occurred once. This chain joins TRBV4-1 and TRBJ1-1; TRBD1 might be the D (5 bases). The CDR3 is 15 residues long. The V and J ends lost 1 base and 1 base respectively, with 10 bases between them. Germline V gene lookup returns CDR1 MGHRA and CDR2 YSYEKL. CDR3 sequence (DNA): TGCGCCAGCAGCCAAGTGGGACGGACGAACACTGAAGCTTTCTTT. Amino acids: CASSQVGRTNTEAFF.

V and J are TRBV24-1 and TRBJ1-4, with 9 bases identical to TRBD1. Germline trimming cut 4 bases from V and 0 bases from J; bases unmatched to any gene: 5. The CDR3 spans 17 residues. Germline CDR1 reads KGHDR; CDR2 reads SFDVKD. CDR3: CATSESGQGTTNEKLFF. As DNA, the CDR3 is TGTGCCACCAGTGAATCTGGACAGGGGACAACTAATGAAAAACTGTTTTTT.

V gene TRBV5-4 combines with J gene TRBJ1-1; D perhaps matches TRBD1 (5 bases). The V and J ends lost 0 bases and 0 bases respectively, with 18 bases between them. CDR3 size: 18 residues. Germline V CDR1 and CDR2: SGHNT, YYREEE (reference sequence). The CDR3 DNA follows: TGTGCCAGCAGCTTGGGCCAGGGTCGGTCTCTGGTGAACACTGAAGCTTTCTTT. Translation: CASSLGQGRSLVNTEAFF.

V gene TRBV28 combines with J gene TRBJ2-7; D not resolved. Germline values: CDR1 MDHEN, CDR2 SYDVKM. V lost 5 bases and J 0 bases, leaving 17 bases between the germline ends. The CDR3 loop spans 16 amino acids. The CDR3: CASSTKRQKHSYEQYF. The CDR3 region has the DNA TGTGCCAGCAGTACTAAGAGACAAAAACACTCCTACGAGCAGTACTTC.

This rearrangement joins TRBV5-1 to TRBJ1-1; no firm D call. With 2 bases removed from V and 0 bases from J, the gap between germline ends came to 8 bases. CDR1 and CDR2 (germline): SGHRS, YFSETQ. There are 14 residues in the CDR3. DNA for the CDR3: TGCGCCAGCAGCTTTGGGGATTTGAACACTGAAGCTTTCTTT. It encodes CASSFGDLNTEAFF.

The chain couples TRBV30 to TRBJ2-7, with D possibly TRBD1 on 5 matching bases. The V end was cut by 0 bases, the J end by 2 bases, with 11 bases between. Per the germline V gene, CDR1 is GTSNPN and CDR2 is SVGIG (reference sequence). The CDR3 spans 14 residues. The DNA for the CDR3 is TGTGCCTGGAGTGTAGGGGTTGGGCCCTACGAGCAGTACTTC. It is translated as CAWSVGVGPYEQYF.

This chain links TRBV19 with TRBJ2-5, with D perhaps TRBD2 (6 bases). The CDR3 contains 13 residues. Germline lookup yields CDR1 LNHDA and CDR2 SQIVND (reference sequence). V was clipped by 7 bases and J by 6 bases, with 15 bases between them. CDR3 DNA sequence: TGTGCCAGTACTGGCGGGACTCGAAAGACCCAGTACTTC. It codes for CASTGGTRKTQYF. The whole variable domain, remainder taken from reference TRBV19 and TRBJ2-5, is DGGITQSPKYLFRKEGQNVTLSCEQNLNHDAMYWYRQDPGQGLRLIYYSQIVNDFQKGDIAEGYSVSREKKESFPLTVTSAQKNPTAFYLCASTGGTRKTQYFGPGTRLLVL.

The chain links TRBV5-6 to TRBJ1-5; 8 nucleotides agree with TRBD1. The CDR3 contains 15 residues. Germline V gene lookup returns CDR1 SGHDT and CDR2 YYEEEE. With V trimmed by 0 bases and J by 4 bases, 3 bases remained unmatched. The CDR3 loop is CASSLGQGWNQPQHF. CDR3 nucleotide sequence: TGTGCCAGCAGCTTGGGACAGGGGTGGAATCAGCCCCAGCATTTT.

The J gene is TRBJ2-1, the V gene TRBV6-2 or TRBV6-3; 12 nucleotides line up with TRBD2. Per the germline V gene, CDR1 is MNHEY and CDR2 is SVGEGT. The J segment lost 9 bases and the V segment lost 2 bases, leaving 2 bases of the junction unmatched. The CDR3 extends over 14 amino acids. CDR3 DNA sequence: TGTGCCAGCAGTTACCTAGCGGGGGGGCGTGAGCAGTTCTTC. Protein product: CASSYLAGGREQFF.

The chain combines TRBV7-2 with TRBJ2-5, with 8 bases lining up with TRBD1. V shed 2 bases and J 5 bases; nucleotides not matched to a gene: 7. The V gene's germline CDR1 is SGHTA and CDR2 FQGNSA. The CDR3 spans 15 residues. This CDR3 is CASSLYPGGRETQYF. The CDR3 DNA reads TGTGCCAGCAGCTTATATCCAGGGGGCAGGGAGACCCAGTACTTC.

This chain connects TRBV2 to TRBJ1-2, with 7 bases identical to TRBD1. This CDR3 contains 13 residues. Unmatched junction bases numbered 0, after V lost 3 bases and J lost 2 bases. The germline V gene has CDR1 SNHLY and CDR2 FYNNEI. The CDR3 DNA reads TGTGCCAGCAGTGAGGGACAGAACTATGGCTACACCTTC. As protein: CASSEGQNYGYTF.

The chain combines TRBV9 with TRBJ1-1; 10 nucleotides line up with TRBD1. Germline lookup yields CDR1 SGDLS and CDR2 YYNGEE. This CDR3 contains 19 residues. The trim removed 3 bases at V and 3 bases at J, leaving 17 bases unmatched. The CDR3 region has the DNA TGTGCCAGCAGCGCCCGAAGACAGGGGGCCTGGACCGGTTACACTGAAGCTTTCTTT. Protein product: CASSARRQGAWTGYTEAFF.

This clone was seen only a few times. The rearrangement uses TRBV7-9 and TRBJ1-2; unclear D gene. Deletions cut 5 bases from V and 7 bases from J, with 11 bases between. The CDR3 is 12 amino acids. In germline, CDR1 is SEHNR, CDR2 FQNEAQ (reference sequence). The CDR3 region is CASSAPGGGYTF. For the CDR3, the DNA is TGTGCCAGCAGCGCCCCGGGTGGTGGCTACACCTTC.

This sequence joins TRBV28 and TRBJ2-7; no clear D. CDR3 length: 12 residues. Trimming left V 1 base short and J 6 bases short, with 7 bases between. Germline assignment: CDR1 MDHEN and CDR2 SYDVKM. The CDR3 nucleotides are TGTGCCAGCAGTTTATCTACAGTCGAGCAGTACTTC. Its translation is CASSLSTVEQYF.

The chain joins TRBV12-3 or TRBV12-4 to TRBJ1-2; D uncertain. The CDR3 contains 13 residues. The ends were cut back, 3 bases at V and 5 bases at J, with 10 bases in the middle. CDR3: CASSFSRKYGYTF. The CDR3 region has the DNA TGTGCCAGCAGTTTCTCGAGGAAATATGGCTACACCTTC.

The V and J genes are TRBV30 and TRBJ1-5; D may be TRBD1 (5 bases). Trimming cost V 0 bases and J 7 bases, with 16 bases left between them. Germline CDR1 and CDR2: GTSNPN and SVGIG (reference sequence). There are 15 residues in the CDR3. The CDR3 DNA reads TGTGCCTGGAGTGTACAATCGGGGGGTCGACAGCCCCAGCATTTT. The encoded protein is CAWSVQSGGRQPQHF.

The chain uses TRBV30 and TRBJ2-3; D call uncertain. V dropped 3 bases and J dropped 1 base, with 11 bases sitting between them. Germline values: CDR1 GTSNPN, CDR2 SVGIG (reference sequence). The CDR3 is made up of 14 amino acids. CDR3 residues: CAWSIIRGTDTQYF. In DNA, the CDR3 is TGTGCCTGGAGCATAATAAGAGGCACAGATACGCAGTATTTT.

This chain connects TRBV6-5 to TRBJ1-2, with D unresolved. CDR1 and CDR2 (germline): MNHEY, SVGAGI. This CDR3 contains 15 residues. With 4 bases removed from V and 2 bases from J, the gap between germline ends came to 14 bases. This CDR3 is CASSSPGLLNYGYTF. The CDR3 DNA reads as TGTGCCAGCAGTTCCCCCGGACTCCTGAACTATGGCTACACCTTC.